This entry is about one T cell receptor beta chain. The antigen is undetermined. The source of the sample is a study of tumor-infiltrating lymphocytes in localized non-small cell lung cancer. Study at large: Resected tumor was paired with non-adjacent uninvolved lung from the same patient.

TCRdb's table, derived via immunoSEQ multiplex PCR, lists solely in-frame clones and lacks some. Here the sample spans approximately 7,200 clones, about 72% being singletons. Study findings and constraints: Tumors had more T cell infiltration than uninvolved lung, per TCRbeta sequencing and CD3 counts. Not all patients were TCR sequenced, owing to tissue quantity.

The CDR3 runs to 15 residues. Losses at the gene ends were 2 bases for V and 8 bases for J; bases not matched to a gene: 5. Looked up from germline, CDR1 is MNHNS and CDR2 is SASEGT. The chain couples TRBV6-1 to TRBJ2-1, with 11 positions matching TRBD1. Input material: lung tumor tissue. The TCR comes from a human donor with non-small cell lung cancer. For the CDR3, the DNA is TGTGCCAGCAGTGAAACGGGGACAGGGGGAGATGAGCAGTTCTTC. Its translation is CASSETGTGGDEQFF.